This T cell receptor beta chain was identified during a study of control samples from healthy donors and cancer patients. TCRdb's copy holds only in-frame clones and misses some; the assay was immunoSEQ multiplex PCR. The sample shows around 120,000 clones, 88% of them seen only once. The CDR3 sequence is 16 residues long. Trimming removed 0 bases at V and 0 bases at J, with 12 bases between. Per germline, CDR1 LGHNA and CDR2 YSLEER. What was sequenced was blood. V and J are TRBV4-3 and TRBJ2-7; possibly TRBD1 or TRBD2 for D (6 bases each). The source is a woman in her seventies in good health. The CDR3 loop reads CASSQEGGSASYEQYF. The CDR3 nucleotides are TGCGCCAGCAGCCAAGAAGGGGGGAGCGCCTCCTACGAGCAGTACTTC.